These 21 T cell receptor beta chains were all obtained from the same sample, sequenced in a study of breast tumors, draining lymph nodes, adjacent tissues. TCRdb processed the multiplex PCR reads anew with MiXCR; each CDR3 protein has one entry. The sample holds around 100,000 distinct CDR3 sequences, 20% to 25% seen once. The lymph nodes were axillary draining lymph nodes from breast cancer patients. The sequenced material came from axillary lymph node tissue. The origin of the receptors is a female donor with breast cancer. Some clones in this sample may be carry-over from other donors' samples.

The V and J genes are TRBV5-1 and TRBJ2-2; D is unresolved. The CDR3 runs 12 residues. V lost 4 bases and J lost 6, with 7 bases in between. CDR1 and CDR2 from the germline V gene are SGHRS and YFSETQ. The CDR3 DNA reads TGCGCCAGCAGCCCTTGGCCCGGGGAGCTGTTTTTT. It is translated as CASSPWPGELFF.

This clonotype was observed many times. This rearrangement joins TRBV3-1 to TRBJ1-3; D not certain. The CDR3 is made up of 15 amino acids. The V end lost 3 bases, the J end lost 2 bases, and 11 bases lay between the germline ends. Germline assignment: CDR1 LGHDT and CDR2 YNNKEL (reference sequence). The CDR3 DNA follows: TGTGCCAGCAGCCAGGGCGCGGGAACTGGAAACACCATATATTTT. It translates to CASSQGAGTGNTIYF.

There are many counts of this clonotype. This chain connects TRBV5-1 to TRBJ2-1; 8 positions match TRBD2. Per germline, CDR1 SGHRS and CDR2 YFSETQ. This CDR3 has 15 amino acids. V shed 0 bases and J 7 bases; nucleotides not matched to a gene: 6. The CDR3 region is CASSLAGRASNEQFF. CDR3 DNA sequence: TGCGCCAGCAGCTTGGCCGGGAGGGCCTCGAATGAGCAGTTCTTC.

This clonotype ranks as medium-sized. CDR3 bases: TGTGCCATCAGTGCTACAGGGGGCTATAATTCACCCCTCCACTTT. Its protein is CAISATGGYNSPLHF. This chain uses TRBV10-3 with TRBJ1-6; TRBD1 matches at 8 bases. CDR1 ENHRY and CDR2 SYGVKD come from the germline V gene. The CDR3 spans 15 residues. The V gene end was trimmed by 4 bases and the J gene end by 3 bases; junction bases not matched to a gene: 2.

There are many counts of this clonotype. The chain carries TRBV18 and TRBJ2-5; tentative D call: TRBD1 (5 bases). V lost 1 base and J lost 1, with 7 bases in between. From germline, CDR1 is KGHSH and CDR2 LQKENI. This CDR3 has 14 amino acids. The CDR3 is CASSPRQGQETQYF. CDR3 nucleotide sequence: TGTGCCAGCTCACCACGGCAGGGCCAAGAGACCCAGTACTTC.

The chain joins TRBV19 to TRBJ1-1; unclear D gene. Germline CDR1 reads LNHDA; CDR2 reads SQIVND (reference sequence). The V end was cut by 5 bases, the J end by 5 bases, with 15 bases between. This CDR3 region has 14 residues. The CDR3 sequence: CASSSDRKGTEAFF. CDR3 coding DNA: TGTGCCAGTAGTTCGGACCGGAAAGGTACTGAAGCTTTCTTT.

This clonotype was recorded at least ten times. This chain links TRBV7-8 with TRBJ1-5; the D is unclear. Germline CDR1 reads SGHVS; CDR2 reads FQNEAQ. The CDR3 runs to 18 residues. Trimming left V 4 bases short and J 3 bases short, with 22 bases between. The CDR3 reads CASSSRPTSAISNQPQHF. The CDR3 DNA sequence: TGTGCCAGCAGCTCCCGCCCGACATCGGCGATCTCCAATCAGCCCCAGCATTTT.

This clonotype was seen at least ten times. This chain uses TRBV11-2 with TRBJ1-6; TRBD1 matches 7 bases. The CDR3 contains 15 residues. Germline V gives CDR1 SGHAT, CDR2 FQNNGV. J lost 7 bases, V lost 1 base, and 4 bases had no gene match. As DNA, the CDR3 is TGTGCCAGCAGCTTAGTCTCCAGGGGGAATTCACCCCTCCACTTT. It codes for CASSLVSRGNSPLHF. The whole variable domain, filled in from reference TRBV11-2 and TRBJ1-6, reads EAGVAQSPRYKIIEKRQSVAFWCNPISGHATLYWYQQILGQGPKLLIQFQNNGVVDDSQLPKDRFSAERLKGVDSTLKIQPAKLEDSAVYLCASSLVSRGNSPLHFGNGTRLTVT.

This clonotype was seen at least ten times. The J gene is TRBJ1-6, the V gene TRBV20-1; D is unresolved. V lost 2 bases and J 0 bases, leaving 11 bases between the germline ends. The V gene's germline CDR1 is DFQATT and CDR2 SNEGSKA (reference sequence). This CDR3 has 16 amino acids. The CDR3 sequence: CSARPHPDSYNSPLHF. The CDR3 nucleotides read TGCAGTGCTAGACCACATCCGGACTCCTATAATTCACCCCTCCACTTT.

This clonotype was recorded at least ten times. The rearrangement links TRBV20-1 to TRBJ2-6; no definite D call. CDR3 length: 14 residues. Trimming took off 1 base at V and 2 bases at J, with 6 bases between the two ends. Germline loops: CDR1 DFQATT, CDR2 SNEGSKA (reference sequence). CDR3 loop: CSARGGTGANVLTF. The DNA for the CDR3 is TGCAGTGCTAGAGGGGGAACTGGGGCCAACGTCCTGACTTTC.

This clonotype was counted at least ten times. This chain joins TRBV7-2 and TRBJ2-3, with 11 bases lining up with TRBD2. The CDR3 is 16 amino acids. Germline V gives CDR1 SGHTA, CDR2 FQGNSA. With V trimmed by 5 bases and J by 5 bases, 9 bases remained unmatched. The chain's CDR3 is CASSLRLAGSQDTQYF. CDR3 DNA: TGTGCCAGCAGCCTCCGACTAGCGGGGTCGCAAGATACGCAGTATTTT.

The table lists this clonotype with many counts. V is TRBV2 and J is TRBJ2-7; a possible D gene is TRBD2 (6 bases). The CDR3 is 14 amino acids. The V end was cut by 8 bases, the J end by 6 bases, with 20 bases between. Germline CDR1 SNHLY, CDR2 FYNNEI. As DNA, the CDR3 is TGTGCCAGCGGACCGGGTGATGCGGGGCCCGAGCAGTACTTC. Amino acid sequence: CASGPGDAGPEQYF.

The sample holds many counts of this clonotype. Written as DNA, the CDR3 is TGTGCCAGCAGTGAAGCACGGGCCGGGGATTGGGGCGAGACCCAGTACTTC. It codes for CASSEARAGDWGETQYF. The rearrangement links TRBV2 to TRBJ2-5; either TRBD1 or TRBD2 may fit D (5 bases each). V dropped 0 bases and J dropped 5 bases, with 19 bases sitting between them. The CDR3 covers 17 residues. Germline V CDR1 and CDR2: SNHLY, FYNNEI.

This clonotype was seen many times. The chain has TRBV4-1 and TRBJ2-5; 7 bases line up with TRBD1. The CDR3 runs to 13 residues. Per germline, CDR1 MGHRA and CDR2 YSYEKL. Trimming took 10 bases from V and 5 from J; bases not matched to a gene: 10. The CDR3 reads CATARDSAETQYF. The DNA for the CDR3 is TGCGCCACCGCCCGGGACAGCGCGGAGACCCAGTACTTC.

This clonotype appeared many times. The chain combines TRBV5-8 with TRBJ1-2; 8 positions match TRBD1. CDR1 is SGHTS and CDR2 is YDEGEE in the germline V gene. The J segment lost 4 bases and the V segment lost 4 bases, leaving 9 bases of the junction unmatched. The CDR3 runs to 15 residues. CDR3 sequence reads: CASSPGTGFGYGYTF. In DNA, the CDR3 is TGTGCCAGCAGCCCCGGGACAGGCTTCGGCTATGGCTACACCTTC.

This clonotype was seen once. Possible read error: a much larger clone is one base away. This chain connects TRBV7-2 to TRBJ1-4; the D gene is possibly TRBD1 (6 bases). The germline gives CDR1 SGHTA, CDR2 FQGNSA. The CDR3 is made up of 15 amino acids. The V gene lost 6 bases and the J gene lost 3 bases, with 14 bases spanning the gap. The CDR3 is CASSPTGRSNEKLFF. In nucleotides, the CDR3 is TGTGCCAGCAGTCCTACAGGGCGGTCTAATGAAAAACTGTTTTTT.

This clonotype has more than one count but fewer than ten. This sequence joins TRBV2 and TRBJ2-3, with D unresolved. Germline CDR1 SNHLY, CDR2 FYNNEI. The V end lost 8 bases, the J end lost 1 base, and 10 bases lay between the germline ends. The CDR3 is made up of 13 amino acids. In nucleotides, the CDR3 is TGTGCCAGCTGCGTATGGGGCACAGATACGCAGTATTTT. This sequence encodes CASCVWGTDTQYF.

This clonotype was counted between two and nine times. The chain carries TRBV28 and TRBJ1-4, with a weak D call TRBD1 (5 bases). This CDR3 is 12 amino acids long. Germline CDR1 MDHEN, CDR2 SYDVKM. Trimming removed 6 bases at V and 7 bases at J, with 9 bases between. The CDR3 is CASSGGGEKLFF. The CDR3 nucleotides are TGTGCCAGCAGCGGGGGGGGTGAAAAACTGTTTTTT. The whole variable domain, filled in from reference TRBV28 and TRBJ1-4, reads DVKVTQSSRYLVKRTGEKVFLECVQDMDHENMFWYRQDPGLGLRLIYFSYDVKMKEKGDIPEGYSVSREKKERFSLILESASTNQTSMYLCASSGGGEKLFFGSGTQLSVL.

This sequence joins TRBV5-1 and TRBJ2-7; 7 positions match TRBD1. Germline V gives CDR1 SGHRS, CDR2 YFSETQ. Trimming took 2 bases from V and 4 from J; bases not matched to a gene: 3. This CDR3 contains 13 residues. The CDR3 loop reads CASSLDRAYEQYF. The CDR3 nucleotides are TGCGCCAGCAGCTTAGACAGGGCTTACGAGCAGTACTTC.

With regard to this clonotype: A much larger clone differs by one base, so this may be a read error. The V gene is TRBV5-1, the J gene TRBJ2-3, with 14 nucleotides matching TRBD2. Germline CDR1 is SGHRS and CDR2 is YFSETQ. The CDR3 is 20 residues long. After removal of 4 bases from V and 3 bases from J, the junction contained 16 bases not matched to a gene. The CDR3 DNA sequence: TGCGCCAGCAGCCCGGGGTGGGGGACTAGCGGGGGATCAGCGACAGATACGCAGTATTTT. Amino acid sequence: CASSPGWGTSGGSATDTQYF. The full variable domain, its missing parts supplied by reference TRBV5-1 and TRBJ2-3, is KAGVTQTPRYLIKTRGQQVTLSCSPISGHRSVSWYQQTPGQGLQFLFEYFSETQRNKGNFPGRFSGRQFSNSRSEMNVSTLELGDSALYLCASSPGWGTSGGSATDTQYFGPGTRLTVL.

The table lists this clonotype with many counts. This rearrangement joins TRBV7-3 to TRBJ2-1; D not resolved. This CDR3 has 14 residues. Looked up from germline, CDR1 is SGHTA and CDR2 is FQGTGA. V shed 2 bases and J shed 6 bases, with 11 bases lying between them. The CDR3 DNA reads TGTGCCAGCAGCTTAGTAGGTGGGCCCAATGAGCAGTTCTTC. Translation gives CASSLVGGPNEQFF.